The T cell receptor (beta chain) under discussion was sequenced for a study of shared T cell receptors in the human thymus. Some clones are missing from TCRdb's copy, which holds only in-frame ones; the method was immunoSEQ multiplex PCR. The table shows hundreds of thousands of clones, with around 87% occurring only once. Germline V CDR1 and CDR2: SEHNR, FQNEAQ (reference sequence). V lost 1 base to trimming and J lost 1 base, with 13 bases between them. The CDR3 covers 16 residues. These data were also reused for a study on human thymus T cells.

The source of this sequence is a boy younger than two with a congenital heart defect. The specimen sequenced was thymocytes. The rearrangement uses TRBV7-9 and TRBJ1-1; the D gene is possibly TRBD1 (5 bases). CDR3 loop: CASSLEWGRANTEAFF. The CDR3 nucleotides are TGTGCCAGCAGCTTAGAATGGGGCAGGGCGAACACTGAAGCTTTCTTT. The full variable domain, completed using reference TRBV7-9 and TRBJ1-1, is DTGVSQNPRHKITKRGQNVTFRCDPISEHNRLYWYRQTLGQGPEFLTYFQNEAQLEKSRLLSDRFSAERPKGSFSTLEIQRTEQGDSAMYLCASSLEWGRANTEAFFGQGTRLTVV.